This TCR beta chain was captured in a study of early T cells in non-severe SARS-CoV-2 infection. Across the whole study: The input, bulk RNA from unsorted whole blood, was sequenced, and chains were unpaired.

Trimming removed 0 bases from V and 3 bases from J, with 11 bases in between. Germline V lookup: CDR1 MRHNA, CDR2 SNTAGT. CDR3 length equals 15 residues. TCRdb recomputed calls from the 5' RACE reads with MiXCR, one row per CDR3 protein. The repertoire has around 12,000 distinct CDR3 sequences, around 4.8% of them found once; the top ten carry around 9.6%. At least ten counts were recorded for this clonotype. The chain carries TRBV6-4 and TRBJ1-2, with D maybe TRBD1 (5 bases). The source of this sequence is an adult who was a healthcare worker with PCR-confirmed SARS-CoV-2 infection or an uninfected control (not recorded which). Sequenced material: whole blood. CDR3 amino acids: CASSDSTRADYGYTF. The DNA for the CDR3 is TGTGCCAGCAGTGACTCAACCAGGGCCGACTATGGCTACACCTTC.